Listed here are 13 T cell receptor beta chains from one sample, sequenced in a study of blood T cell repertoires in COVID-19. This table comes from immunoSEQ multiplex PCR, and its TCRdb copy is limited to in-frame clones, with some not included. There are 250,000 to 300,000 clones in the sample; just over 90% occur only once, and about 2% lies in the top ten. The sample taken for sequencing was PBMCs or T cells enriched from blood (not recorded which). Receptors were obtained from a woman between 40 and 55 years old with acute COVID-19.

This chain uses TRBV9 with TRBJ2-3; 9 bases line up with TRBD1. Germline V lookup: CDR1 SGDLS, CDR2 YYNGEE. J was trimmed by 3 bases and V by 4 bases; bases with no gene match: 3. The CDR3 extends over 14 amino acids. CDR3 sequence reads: CASSPGQGTDTQYF. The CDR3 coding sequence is TGTGCCAGCAGCCCGGGACAGGGAACAGATACGCAGTATTTT.

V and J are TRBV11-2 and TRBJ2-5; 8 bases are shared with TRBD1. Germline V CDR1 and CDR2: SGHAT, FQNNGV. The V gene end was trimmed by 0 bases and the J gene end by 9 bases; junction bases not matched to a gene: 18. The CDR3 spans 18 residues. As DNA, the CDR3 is TGTGCCAGCAGCTTAGATCACGCAGGACAGGGCGCAAACCAGGCCCAGTACTTC. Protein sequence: CASSLDHAGQGANQAQYF.

The CDR3, as DNA: TGTGCCAGCAGCCGCTCAGATACGCAGTATTTT. It is translated as CASSRSDTQYF. The rearrangement uses TRBV7-8 and TRBJ2-3; D gene ambiguous. The germline gives CDR1 SGHVS, CDR2 FQNEAQ. This CDR3 spans 11 amino acids. Trimming cost V 5 bases and J 4 bases, with 4 bases left between them. Full variable domain (remainder filled in from reference TRBV7-8 and TRBJ2-3): GAGVSQSPRYKVAKRGQDVALRCDPISGHVSLFWYQQALGQGPEFLTYFQNEAQLDKSGLPSDRFFAERPEGSVSTLKIQRTQQEDSAVYLCASSRSDTQYFGPGTRLTVL.

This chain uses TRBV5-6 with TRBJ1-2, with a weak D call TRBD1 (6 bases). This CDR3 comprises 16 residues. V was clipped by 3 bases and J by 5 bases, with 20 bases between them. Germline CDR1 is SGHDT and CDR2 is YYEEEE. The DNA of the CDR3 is TGTGCCAGCAGCTCCCTCGGGGGGCAGGGTCTATATGGCTACACCTTC. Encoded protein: CASSSLGGQGLYGYTF.

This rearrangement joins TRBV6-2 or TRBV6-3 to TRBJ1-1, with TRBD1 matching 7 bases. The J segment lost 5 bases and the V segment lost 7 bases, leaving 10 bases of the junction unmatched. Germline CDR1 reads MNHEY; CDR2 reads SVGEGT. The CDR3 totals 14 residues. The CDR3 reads CASIPTGRFTEAFF. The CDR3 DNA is TGTGCCAGCATCCCGACAGGGAGGTTTACTGAAGCTTTCTTT.

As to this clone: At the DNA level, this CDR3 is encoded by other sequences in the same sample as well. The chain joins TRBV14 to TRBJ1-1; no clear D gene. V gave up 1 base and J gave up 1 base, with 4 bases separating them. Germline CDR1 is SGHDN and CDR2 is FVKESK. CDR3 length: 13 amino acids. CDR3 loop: CASSQGRNTEAFF. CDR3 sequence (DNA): TGTGCCAGCAGCCAAGGCAGGAACACTGAAGCTTTCTTT.

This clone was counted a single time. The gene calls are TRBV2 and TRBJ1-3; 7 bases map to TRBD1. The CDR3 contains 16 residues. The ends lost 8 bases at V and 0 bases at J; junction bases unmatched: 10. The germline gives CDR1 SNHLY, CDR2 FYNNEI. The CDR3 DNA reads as TGTGCCAGCTCAGGGGGACAGCTTCTCTCTGGAAACACCATATATTTT. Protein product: CASSGGQLLSGNTIYF.

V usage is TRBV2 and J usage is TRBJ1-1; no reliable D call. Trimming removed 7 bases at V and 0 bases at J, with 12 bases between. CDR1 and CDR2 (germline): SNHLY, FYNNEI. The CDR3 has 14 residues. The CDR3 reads CASTGKAVNTEAFF. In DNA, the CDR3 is TGTGCCAGCACCGGAAAGGCGGTGAACACTGAAGCTTTCTTT.

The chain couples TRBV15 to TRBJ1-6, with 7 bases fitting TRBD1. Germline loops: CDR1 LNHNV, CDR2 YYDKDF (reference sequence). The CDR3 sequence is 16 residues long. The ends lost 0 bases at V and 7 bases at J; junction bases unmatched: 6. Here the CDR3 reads CATSRERAGGNSPLHF. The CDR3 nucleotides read TGTGCCACCAGCAGAGAGCGGGCAGGGGGAAATTCACCCCTCCACTTT.

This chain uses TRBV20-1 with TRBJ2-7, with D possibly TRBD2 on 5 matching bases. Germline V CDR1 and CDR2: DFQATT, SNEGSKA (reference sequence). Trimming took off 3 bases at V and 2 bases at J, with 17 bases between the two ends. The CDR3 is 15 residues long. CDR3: CSASYGHSGTYEQYF. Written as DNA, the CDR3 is TGCAGTGCTAGTTATGGCCATTCGGGGACCTACGAGCAGTACTTC.

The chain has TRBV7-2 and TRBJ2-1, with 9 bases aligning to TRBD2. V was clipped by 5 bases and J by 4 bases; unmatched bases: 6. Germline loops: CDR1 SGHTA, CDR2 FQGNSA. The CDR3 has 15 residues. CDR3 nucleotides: TGTGCCAGCAGCACAAGCGGGGGGAGATACAATGAGCAGTTCTTC. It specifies CASSTSGGRYNEQFF.

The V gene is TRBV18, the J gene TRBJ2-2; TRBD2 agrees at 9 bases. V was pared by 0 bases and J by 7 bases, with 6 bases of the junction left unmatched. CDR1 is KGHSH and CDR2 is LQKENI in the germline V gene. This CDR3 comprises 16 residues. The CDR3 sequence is CASSPPPSGDGGELFF. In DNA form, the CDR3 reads TGTGCCAGCTCACCACCACCTAGCGGGGACGGCGGGGAGCTGTTTTTT.

CDR3 amino acids: CASSLETDSGRAGETQYF. The CDR3, as DNA: TGCGCCAGCAGCTTGGAAACCGATAGCGGGAGGGCCGGAGAGACCCAGTACTTC. This chain links TRBV5-1 with TRBJ2-5; 11 nucleotides align to TRBD2. Germline CDR1 reads SGHRS; CDR2 reads YFSETQ. The CDR3 has 18 residues. The V and J ends lost 0 bases and 4 bases, in that order; junction bases with no gene match: 11.